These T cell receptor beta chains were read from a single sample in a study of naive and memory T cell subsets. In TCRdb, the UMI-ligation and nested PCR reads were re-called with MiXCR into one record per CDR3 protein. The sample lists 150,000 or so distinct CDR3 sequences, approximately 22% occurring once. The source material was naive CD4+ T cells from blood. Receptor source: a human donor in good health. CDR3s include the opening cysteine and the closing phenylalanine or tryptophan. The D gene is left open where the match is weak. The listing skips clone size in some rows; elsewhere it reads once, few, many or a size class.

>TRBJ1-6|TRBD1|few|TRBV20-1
TGCAGTGCTAGAGATGCAAGGACAGGGTTTTCACCCCTCCACTTT
CSARDARTGFSPLHF
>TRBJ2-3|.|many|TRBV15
TGTGCCACCAGCAGAGATCGACAGGCAGATACGCAGTATTTT
CATSRDRQADTQYF
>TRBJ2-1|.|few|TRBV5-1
TGCGCCAGCAGCTTCGCTCAGCCCCTTCCCAATGAGCAGTTCTTC
CASSFAQPLPNEQFF
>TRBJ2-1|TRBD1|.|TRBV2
TGTGCCAGCACCGGGACAGGTTATGAGCAGTTCTTC
CASTGTGYEQFF
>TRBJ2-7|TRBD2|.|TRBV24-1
TGTGCCACCAGCCCTAGCGGGAGCTACGAGCAGTACTTC
CATSPSGSYEQYF
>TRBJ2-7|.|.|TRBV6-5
TGTGCCAGCAGTTACTTTCAGGGTAGCGAGCAGTACTTC
CASSYFQGSEQYF
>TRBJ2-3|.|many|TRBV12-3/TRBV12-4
TGTGCCAGCAGTTTTATCGGGGCCCGCACAGATACGCAGTATTTT
CASSFIGARTDTQYF
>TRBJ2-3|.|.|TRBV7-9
TGTGCCAGCAGCCGGGACCATTTCACAGATACGCAGTATTTT
CASSRDHFTDTQYF
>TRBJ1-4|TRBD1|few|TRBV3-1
TGTGCCAGCACCTACCAGGGGGTAAATGAAAAACTGTTTTTT
CASTYQGVNEKLFF
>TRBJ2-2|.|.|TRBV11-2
TGTGCCAGCAGCCCCTTCCCAGGGAACACCGGGGAGCTGTTTTTT
CASSPFPGNTGELFF
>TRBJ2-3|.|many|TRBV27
TGTGCCAGCAGTTCTGTACTTCTGCGGGATACGCAGTATTTT
CASSSVLLRDTQYF
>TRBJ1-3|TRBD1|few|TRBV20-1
TGCAGTGCGGGACAGGGAACCTCTGGAAACACCATATATTTT
CSAGQGTSGNTIYF
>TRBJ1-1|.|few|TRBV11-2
TGTGCCAGCAGCTTAGATCCTGGAAACACTGAAGCTTTCTTT
CASSLDPGNTEAFF
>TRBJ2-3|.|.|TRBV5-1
TGCGCCAGCAGCTTGGAATACAGGACAGATACGCAGTATTTT
CASSLEYRTDTQYF
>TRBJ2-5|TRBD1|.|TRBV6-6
TGTGCCAGCAGTTACCCGACAGGGCTAAAAGAGACCCAGTACTTC
CASSYPTGLKETQYF
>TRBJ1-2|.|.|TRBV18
TGTGCCAGCTCACCACTGCTAGGTGAGACAGGCTATGGCTACACCTTC
CASSPLLGETGYGYTF
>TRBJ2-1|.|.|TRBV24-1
TGTGCCACCAGTGATAAAGGGTCCTTGGAGCAGTTCTTC
CATSDKGSLEQFF
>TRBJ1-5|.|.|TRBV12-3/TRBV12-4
TGTGCCAGCAGTAGAACCGAGCCCCAGCATTTT
CASSRTEPQHF
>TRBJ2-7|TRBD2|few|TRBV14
TGTGCCAGCAGCCACTGGACTAGCGGGAGGTACGAGCAGTACTTC
CASSHWTSGRYEQYF
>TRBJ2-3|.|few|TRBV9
TGTGCCAGCAGCGTAGCTTCCGGGATTAGTGCAGATACGCAGTATTTT
CASSVASGISADTQYF
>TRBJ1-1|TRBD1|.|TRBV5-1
TGCGCCAGCAGCCTGGTGACAGGGGGGAACACTGAAGCTTTCTTT
CASSLVTGGNTEAFF
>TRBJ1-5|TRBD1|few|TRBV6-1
TGTGCCAGCAGTGAACTTCACGGGACAGAAAGGGCCCAGCCCCAGCATTTT
CASSELHGTERAQPQHF
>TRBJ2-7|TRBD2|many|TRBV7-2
TGTGCCAGCAGGCCGACTAGCGGCTACGAGCAGTACTTC
CASRPTSGYEQYF
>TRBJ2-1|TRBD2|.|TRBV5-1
TGCGCCAGCAGCTCAACAATTCTAGCGGGTGCCTACAATGAGCAGTTCTTC
CASSSTILAGAYNEQFF
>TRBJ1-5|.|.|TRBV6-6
TGTGCCAGCAGTTACTCTGGGACGGCGAATCAGCCCCAGCATTTT
CASSYSGTANQPQHF
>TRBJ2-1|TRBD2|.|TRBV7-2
TGTGCCAGCAGCTTACGACGGGGAGGGGATGAGCAGTTCTTC
CASSLRRGGDEQFF
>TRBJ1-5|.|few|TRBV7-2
TGTGCCAGCAGCTTACGGGGGCTTGGGGATCAGCCCCAGCATTTT
CASSLRGLGDQPQHF
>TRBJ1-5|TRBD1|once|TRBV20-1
TGCAGTGCTAGAGATGGGACAGGAGAAAATCAGCCCCAGCATTTT
CSARDGTGENQPQHF
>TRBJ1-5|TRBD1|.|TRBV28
TGTGCCAGCAGCTTCGGACAGGGAATGGTTCATCAGCCCCAGCATTTT
CASSFGQGMVHQPQHF
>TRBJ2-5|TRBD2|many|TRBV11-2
TGTGCCAGCAGCTTAGACAGGGAATTAGCGGGACTCCAAGAGACCCAGTACTTC
CASSLDRELAGLQETQYF
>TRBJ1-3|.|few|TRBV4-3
TGCGCCAGCAGCCGGGGTATTCCTGGAAACACCATATATTTT
CASSRGIPGNTIYF
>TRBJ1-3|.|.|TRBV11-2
TGTGCCAGCAGCTTTGGGGGAACTGGAAACACCATATATTTT
CASSFGGTGNTIYF
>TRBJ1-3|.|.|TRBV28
TGTGCCAGCATCCCTGAAGCGATCTCTGGAAACACCATATATTTT
CASIPEAISGNTIYF
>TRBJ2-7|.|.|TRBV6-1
TGTGCCAGCAGAGGAGTAAGGTTCCGGACAGCACTAACCTACGAGCAGTACTTC
CASRGVRFRTALTYEQYF
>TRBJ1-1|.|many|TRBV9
TGTGCCAGCACCCCCCCCGGCCGAATAACCCTGGGCACTGAAGCTTTCTTT
CASTPPGRITLGTEAFF
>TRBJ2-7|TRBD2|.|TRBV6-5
TGTGCCAGCACCCTAGCGGGAGGGCCTCCCTACGAGCAGTACTTC
CASTLAGGPPYEQYF
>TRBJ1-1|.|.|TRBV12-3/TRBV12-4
TGTGCCAGCAATCCGAGGGGTCGGGGGGGCACTGAAGCTTTCTTT
CASNPRGRGGTEAFF
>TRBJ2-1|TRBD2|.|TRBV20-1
TGCAGTGCTAGAGCGGGGAGGGTTACTGAGCAGTTCTTC
CSARAGRVTEQFF
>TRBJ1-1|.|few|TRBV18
TGTGCCAGCTCACCCCGGGGAGGGCGTGCTTTCTTT
CASSPRGGRAFF
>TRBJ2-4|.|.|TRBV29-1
TGCAGCGTTGAAGATTTCCAGGGGAGGAACATTCAGTACTTC
CSVEDFQGRNIQYF
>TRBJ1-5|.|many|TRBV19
TGTGCCAGTAGTATAGGGTGGCAGGGATACAATCAGCCCCAGCATTTT
CASSIGWQGYNQPQHF
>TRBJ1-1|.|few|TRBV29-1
TGCAGCGTTATGGGACGGGCGAACACTGAAGCTTTCTTT
CSVMGRANTEAFF
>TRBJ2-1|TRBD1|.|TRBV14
TGTGCCAGCAGCCAAGAGGCAGGGGGCTCCTACAATGAGCAGTTCTTC
CASSQEAGGSYNEQFF
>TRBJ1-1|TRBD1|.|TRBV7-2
TGTGCCAGCAGCACTCGGACAGGGTTTGGCACTGAAGCTTTCTTT
CASSTRTGFGTEAFF